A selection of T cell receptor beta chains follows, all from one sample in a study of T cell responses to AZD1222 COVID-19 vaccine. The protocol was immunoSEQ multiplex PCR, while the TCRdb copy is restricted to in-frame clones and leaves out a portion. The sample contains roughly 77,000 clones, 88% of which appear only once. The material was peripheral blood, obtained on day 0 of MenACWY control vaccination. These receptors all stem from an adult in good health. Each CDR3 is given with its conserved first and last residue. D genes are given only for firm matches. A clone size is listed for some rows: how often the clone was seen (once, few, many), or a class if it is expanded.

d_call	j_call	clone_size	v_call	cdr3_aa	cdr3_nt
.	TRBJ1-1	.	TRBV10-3	CAIRDPGRQNTEAFF	TGTGCCATCAGGGATCCTGGTCGGCAGAACACTGAAGCTTTCTTT
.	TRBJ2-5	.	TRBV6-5	CASSYSRGNGETQYF	TGTGCCAGCAGTTACTCGAGGGGGAACGGGGAGACCCAGTACTTC
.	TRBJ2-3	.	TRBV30	CAWTGGRGAVTDTQYF	TGTGCCTGGACCGGAGGTCGGGGGGCCGTAACAGATACGCAGTATTTT
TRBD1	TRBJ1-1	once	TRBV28	CASSPPTGVMPEAFF	TGTGCCAGCAGTCCACCGACAGGGGTCATGCCTGAAGCTTTCTTT
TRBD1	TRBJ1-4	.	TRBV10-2	CASTPDRAYEKLFF	TGCGCCAGCACCCCGGACAGGGCGTATGAAAAACTGTTTTTT
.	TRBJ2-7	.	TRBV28	CASSPPRGGQYF	TGTGCCAGCAGTCCCCCGCGGGGTGGGCAGTACTTC
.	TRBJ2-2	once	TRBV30	CAWRPPGLNTGELFF	TGTGCCTGGAGGCCACCGGGCCTGAACACCGGGGAGCTGTTTTTT
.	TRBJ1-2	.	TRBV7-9	CASESGGQRYGYTF	TGTGCGAGCGAGAGCGGGGGGCAACGCTATGGCTACACCTTC
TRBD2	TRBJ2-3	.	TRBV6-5	CASGPGLAGGDTQYF	TGTGCCAGCGGCCCGGGACTAGCGGGGGGAGATACGCAGTATTTT
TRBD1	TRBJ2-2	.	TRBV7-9	CASSLVGTGTGELFF	TGTGCCAGCAGCTTAGTAGGGACAGGGACCGGGGAGCTGTTTTTT
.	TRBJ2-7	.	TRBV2	CASSALTQGRFSSYEQYF	TGTGCCAGCAGTGCTCTTACCCAGGGGAGATTTAGCTCCTACGAGCAGTACTTC
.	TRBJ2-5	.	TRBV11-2	CASSLAGTETQYF	TGTGCCAGCAGCTTAGCAGGGACAGAGACCCAGTACTTC
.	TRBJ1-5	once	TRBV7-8	CASSLRQITNSNQPQHF	TGTGCCAGCAGCCTTAGACAGATTACAAATAGCAATCAGCCCCAGCATTTT
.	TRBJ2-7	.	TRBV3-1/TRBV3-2	CASSHRYEQYF	TGTGCCAGCAGCCACAGATACGAGCAGTACTTC
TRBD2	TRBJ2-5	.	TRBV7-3	CASSPGLPGETQYF	TGTGCCAGCAGCCCGGGACTACCGGGAGAGACCCAGTACTTC
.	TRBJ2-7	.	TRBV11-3	CASSYPGSPIYEQYF	TGTGCCAGCAGCTACCCTGGCAGCCCCATTTACGAGCAGTACTTC
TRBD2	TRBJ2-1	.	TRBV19	CASKGLAEYNEQFF	TGTGCCAGTAAAGGACTAGCGGAGTACAATGAGCAGTTCTTC
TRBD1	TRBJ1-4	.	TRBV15	CATEGADEKLFF	TGTGCCACCGAGGGGGCAGATGAAAAACTGTTTTTT
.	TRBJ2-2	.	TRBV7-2	CASSLRGGYNTGELFF	TGTGCCAGCAGCTTAAGGGGGGGATATAACACCGGGGAGCTGTTTTTT
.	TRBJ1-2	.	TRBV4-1	CASSQERGGAGDYGYTF	TGCGCCAGCAGCCAAGAACGTGGGGGGGCAGGTGACTATGGCTACACCTTC
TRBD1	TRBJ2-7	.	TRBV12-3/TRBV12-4	CASSFSGQVEQYF	TGTGCCAGCAGTTTTTCGGGACAGGTCGAGCAGTACTTC
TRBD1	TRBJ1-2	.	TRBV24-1	CATSDPDRDYYGYTF	TGTGCCACCAGTGATCCGGACAGGGATTACTATGGCTACACCTTC
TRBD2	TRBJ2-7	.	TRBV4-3	CASSPTGTSVSYEQYF	TGCGCCAGCAGCCCGACCGGGACTAGCGTCTCCTACGAGCAGTACTTC
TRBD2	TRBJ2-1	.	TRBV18	CASSPPKGTSYNEQFF	TGTGCCAGCTCACCACCCAAGGGGACTAGTTACAATGAGCAGTTCTTC
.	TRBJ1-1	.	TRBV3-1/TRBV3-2	CASRVGPLRTEAFF	TGTGCCAGCAGAGTAGGACCGCTCCGCACTGAAGCTTTCTTT
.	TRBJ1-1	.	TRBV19	CASRAQNTEAFF	TGTGCCAGTAGGGCGCAGAACACTGAAGCTTTCTTT
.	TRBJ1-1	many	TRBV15	CATSRDLGLNTEAFF	TGTGCCACCAGCAGAGATCTAGGGCTGAACACTGAAGCTTTCTTT
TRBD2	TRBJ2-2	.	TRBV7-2	CASSLVLAGGPEGGELFF	TGTGCCAGCAGCTTAGTACTAGCGGGGGGCCCAGAAGGCGGGGAGCTGTTTTTT
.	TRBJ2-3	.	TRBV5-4	CASSPTSESTDTQYF	TGTGCCAGCAGCCCGACTAGTGAAAGCACAGATACGCAGTATTTT
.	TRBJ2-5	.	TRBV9	CASSVAPSPETQYF	TGTGCCAGCAGCGTAGCTCCTAGCCCAGAGACCCAGTACTTC
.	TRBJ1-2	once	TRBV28	CASGQIFNYGYTF	TGTGCCAGCGGACAGATCTTCAACTATGGCTACACCTTC
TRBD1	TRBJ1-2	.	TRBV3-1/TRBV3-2	CASSQENRGNGYTF	TGTGCCAGCAGCCAAGAGAACAGGGGGAATGGCTACACCTTC
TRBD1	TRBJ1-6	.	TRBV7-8	CASSLGGTASGSPLHF	TGTGCCAGCAGCTTAGGTGGGACAGCCTCGGGCTCACCCCTCCACTTT
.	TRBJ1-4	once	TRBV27	CASSLTGTKGEKLFF	TGTGCCAGCAGTCTAACCGGGACAAAAGGCGAAAAACTGTTTTTT
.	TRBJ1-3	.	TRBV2	CASSDLISGNTIYF	TGTGCCAGCAGTGACCTCATCTCTGGAAACACCATATATTTT
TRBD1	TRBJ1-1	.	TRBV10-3	CAASDRAQETEAFF	TGTGCCGCTTCGGACAGGGCCCAGGAAACTGAAGCTTTCTTT
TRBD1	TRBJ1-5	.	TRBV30	CAWRNRGGNQPQHF	TGTGCCTGGAGAAACAGGGGAGGGAATCAGCCCCAGCATTTT
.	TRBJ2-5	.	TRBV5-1	CASSSGGTQETQYF	TGCGCCAGCAGCTCAGGGGGGACCCAAGAGACCCAGTACTTC
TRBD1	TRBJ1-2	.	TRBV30	CAWSAPFLRQGGNYGYTF	TGTGCCTGGAGTGCCCCCTTCCTTCGACAGGGTGGAAACTATGGCTACACCTTC
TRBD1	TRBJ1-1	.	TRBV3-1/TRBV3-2	CASSQVLTGARGTEAFF	TGTGCCAGCAGCCAAGTCTTGACAGGGGCACGAGGCACTGAAGCTTTCTTT
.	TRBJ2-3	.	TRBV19	CASSLLGSTDTQYF	TGTGCCAGTAGTCTTCTGGGCAGCACAGATACGCAGTATTTT
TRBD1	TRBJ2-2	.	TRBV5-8	CASSWPGTGAAGELFF	TGTGCCAGCAGCTGGCCCGGGACAGGGGCCGCCGGGGAGCTGTTTTTT
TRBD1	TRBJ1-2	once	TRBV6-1	CASSEDRVTPYGYTF	TGTGCCAGCAGTGAGGACAGGGTCACACCTTATGGCTACACCTTC
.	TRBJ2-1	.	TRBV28	CASSFPGGGRDEQFF	TGTGCCAGCAGTTTCCCGGGCGGGGGCCGAGATGAGCAGTTCTTC
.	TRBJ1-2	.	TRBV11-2	CASGGANYGYTF	TGTGCCAGCGGAGGGGCTAACTATGGCTACACCTTC
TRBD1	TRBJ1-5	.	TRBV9	CASSAGGGEFTQPQHF	TGTGCCAGCAGCGCAGGGGGCGGGGAGTTCACTCAGCCCCAGCATTTT
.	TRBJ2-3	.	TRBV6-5	CASKEGTDTQYF	TGTGCCAGCAAGGAGGGCACAGATACGCAGTATTTT